This T cell receptor beta chain was documented in a study of blood T cell repertoires in COVID-19. The CDR3 sequence is 14 residues long. The ends were cut back, 0 bases at V and 4 bases at J, with 7 bases in the middle. The germline V gene has CDR1 SGHRS and CDR2 YFSETQ. Clones were sequenced by immunoSEQ multiplex PCR, and TCRdb holds only the in-frame ones, with some missing. The table includes about 380,000 clones, about 90% detected once. The sample was PBMCs or T cells enriched from blood (not recorded which). The sequence was collected from a woman aged 25-40 years who had recovered from COVID-19. The gene calls are TRBV5-1 and TRBJ1-4; unclear D gene. CDR3 bases: TGCGCCAGCAGCTTGGACGGCGGTAATGAAAAACTGTTTTTT. Translating gives CASSLDGGNEKLFF.